This T cell receptor (beta chain) was identified during a study of regulatory T cells in long-lasting Graves disease. Study summary: Prior antithyroid drug treatment in newly diagnosed Graves' patients lasted under 3 months. Study-level points and caveats: The TCR repertoire of persistent Graves' patients was less diverse than that of newly diagnosed ones.

The CDR3 totals 15 residues. The germline gives CDR1 SGHDN, CDR2 FVKESK. Unmatched junction bases numbered 4, after V lost 4 bases and J lost 3 bases. This sample's time point: newly diagnosed GD, antithyroid drugs for less than 3 months. Scientists built the TCR library using RNA that was extracted from PBMCs. The table lists this clonotype with many counts. Its antigen is unidentified. HTBI primers from iRepertoire and Arm-PCR of CDR3 regions yielded the TCR beta libraries. TCRdb re-called the multiplex PCR reads with MiXCR, one entry per CDR3 protein. The sample contains some 450,000 distinct CDR3 sequences, over 15% of which appear only once. These same data were also listed under a study on T cells in Graves' hyperthyroidism and ophthalmopathy. From that second work: Investigators excluded patients with uncontrolled infection, other autoimmune disease, pregnancy or lactation.

J is TRBJ2-3 and V is TRBV14, with TRBD1 matching 10 bases. This specimen consisted of peripheral blood mononuclear cells (PBMCs), obtained at new diagnosis, from a patient treated with antithyroid drugs. This receptor was obtained from a woman aged 30 to 39 with Graves disease. CDR3 amino acids: CASSLRDRGTDTQYF. The CDR3 DNA reads TGTGCCAGCAGCCTTCGGGACAGGGGAACAGATACGCAGTATTTT.